This entry lists 3 T cell receptor beta chains sequenced from one sample in a study of blood T cell repertoires in COVID-19. TCRdb's copy holds only in-frame clones and misses some; the assay was immunoSEQ multiplex PCR. Of about 55,000 clones in the sample, 75% to 90% were seen once. The sequenced sample consisted of peripheral blood. The receptors were gathered from a woman aged 55-70 years with acute or convalescent COVID-19.

The V call is TRBV6-6, the J call TRBJ2-5, with a weak D call TRBD1 (5 bases). Per the germline V gene, CDR1 is MNHNY and CDR2 is SVGAGI (reference sequence). The CDR3 is 15 residues long. V gave up 5 bases and J gave up 5 bases, with 18 bases separating them. The CDR3 nucleotides are TGTGCCAGCAGTCTTCAGGGAAATACCGAGGAGACCCAGTACTTC. This gives the protein CASSLQGNTEETQYF.

This rearrangement joins TRBV5-1 to TRBJ2-1; 7 bases map to TRBD2. Germline values: CDR1 SGHRS, CDR2 YFSETQ. The CDR3 loop spans 13 amino acids. V shed 5 bases and J 8 bases; nucleotides not matched to a gene: 7. The CDR3 nucleotides are TGCGCCAGCAGTTCGCGGGAGTCTGATGAGCAGTTCTTC. Protein product: CASSSRESDEQFF.

This chain uses TRBV3-1 (or the pseudogene TRBV3-2) with TRBJ2-1; D ambiguous. V lost 0 bases, J lost 6 bases, and 6 bases lay in between. CDR1 is LGHDT and CDR2 is YNNKEL in the germline V gene (reference sequence). This CDR3 region has 13 residues. The CDR3 loop is CASSQDRRNEQFF. Here the CDR3 DNA reads TGTGCCAGCAGCCAAGATCGTCGCAATGAGCAGTTCTTC.